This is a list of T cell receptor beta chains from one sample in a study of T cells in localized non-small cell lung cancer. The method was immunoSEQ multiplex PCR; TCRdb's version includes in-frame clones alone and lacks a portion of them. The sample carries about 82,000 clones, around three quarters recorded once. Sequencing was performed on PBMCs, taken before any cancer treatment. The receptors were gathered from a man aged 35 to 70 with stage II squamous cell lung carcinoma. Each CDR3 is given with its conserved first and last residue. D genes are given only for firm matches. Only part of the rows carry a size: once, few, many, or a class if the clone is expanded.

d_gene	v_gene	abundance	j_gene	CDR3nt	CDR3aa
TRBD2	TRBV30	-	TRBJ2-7	TGTGCCTGGACCCGTCTAGCGGGGGGGCCCCCGGACTTC	CAWTRLAGGPPDF
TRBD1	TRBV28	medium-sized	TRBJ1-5	TGTGCCAGCAGTTTGCCCGGGACAGGGGGTAATCAGCCCCAGCATTTT	CASSLPGTGGNQPQHF
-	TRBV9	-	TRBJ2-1	TGTGCCAGCAGCGGACTAGAGCGCAGCAATGAGCAGTTCTTC	CASSGLERSNEQFF
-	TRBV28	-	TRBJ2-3	TGTGCCAGCAGTTCCAGGCCGACAGGCACAGATACGCAGTATTTT	CASSSRPTGTDTQYF
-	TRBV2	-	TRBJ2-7	TGTGCCAGCAGTTACCACGACGGGTTAGGGCAGTACTTC	CASSYHDGLGQYF
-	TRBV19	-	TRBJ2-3	TGTGCCAGTAGTATTGGGGGGCCATCTGGCACAGATACGCAGTATTTT	CASSIGGPSGTDTQYF
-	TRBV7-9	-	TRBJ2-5	TGTGCCAGCAGCCTACAGGGAGGAGTATTAGAGACCCAGTACTTC	CASSLQGGVLETQYF
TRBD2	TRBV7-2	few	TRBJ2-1	TGTGCCAGCAGCTTAAGTAGGACTAGCGGTTACAATGAGCAGTTCTTC	CASSLSRTSGYNEQFF
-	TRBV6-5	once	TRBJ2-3	TGTGCCAGCACTAGGGGACAAGCAGATACGCAGTATTTT	CASTRGQADTQYF
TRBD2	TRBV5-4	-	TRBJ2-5	TGTGCCAGCAGCCGCGGGACTAGCGAACAAGAGACCCAGTACTTC	CASSRGTSEQETQYF
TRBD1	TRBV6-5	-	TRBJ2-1	TGTGCCAGCAGTTGGACAGGGGAACCCTACAATGAGCAGTTCTTC	CASSWTGEPYNEQFF
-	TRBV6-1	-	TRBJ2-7	TGTGCCAGCAGTGAACACAGTTTTACCGACGAGCAGTACTTC	CASSEHSFTDEQYF
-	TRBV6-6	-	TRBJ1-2	TGTGCCAGCCTCGGGACCGAAGGGGGCTATGGCTACACCTTC	CASLGTEGGYGYTF
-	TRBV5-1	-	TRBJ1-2	TGCGCCAGCAGCTTTACAGGGAGTAACTATGGCTACACCTTC	CASSFTGSNYGYTF
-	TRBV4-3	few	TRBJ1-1	TGCGCCAGCAGCCAAGACGCAAGGAACACTGAAGCTTTCTTT	CASSQDARNTEAFF
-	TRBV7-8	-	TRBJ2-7	TGTGCCAGCAGCCGTGACGGAACCTACGAGCAGTACTTC	CASSRDGTYEQYF
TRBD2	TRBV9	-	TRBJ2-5	TGTGCCAGCAGCAGGACTAGCGGGGGGTCCCAAGAGACCCAGTACTTC	CASSRTSGGSQETQYF
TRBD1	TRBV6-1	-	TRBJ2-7	TGTGCCAGCAGTGCCCAGGGGGCCTCATCCTACGAGCAGTACTTC	CASSAQGASSYEQYF
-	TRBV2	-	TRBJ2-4	TGTGCCAGCACGGAGGCGCCAGGGAGGGCCAAAAACATTCAGTACTTC	CASTEAPGRAKNIQYF
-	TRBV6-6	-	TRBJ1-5	TGTGCCAGCAGCCCCGGGCCCCCGTCGGGTCAGCCCCAGCATTTT	CASSPGPPSGQPQHF
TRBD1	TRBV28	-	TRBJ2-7	TGTGCCAGCAGTTTTCTTGGACAGGGAATCGAGCAGTACTTC	CASSFLGQGIEQYF
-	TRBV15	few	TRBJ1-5	TGTGCCACCAGCAGAGATCAGGCGAAGAGACGGCCCCAGCATTTT	CATSRDQAKRRPQHF